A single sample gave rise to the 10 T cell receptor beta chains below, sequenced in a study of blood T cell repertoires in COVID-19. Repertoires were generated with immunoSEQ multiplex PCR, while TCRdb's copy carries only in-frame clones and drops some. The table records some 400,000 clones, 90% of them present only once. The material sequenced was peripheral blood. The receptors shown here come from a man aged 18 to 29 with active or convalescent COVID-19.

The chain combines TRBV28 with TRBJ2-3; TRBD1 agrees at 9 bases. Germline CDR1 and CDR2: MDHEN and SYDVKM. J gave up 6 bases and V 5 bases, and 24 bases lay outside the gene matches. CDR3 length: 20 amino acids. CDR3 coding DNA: TGTGCCAGCAGTCCTTCCGGGACAGGGAATCCGGGCGGGTCTTGGGATACGCAGTATTTT. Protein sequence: CASSPSGTGNPGGSWDTQYF.

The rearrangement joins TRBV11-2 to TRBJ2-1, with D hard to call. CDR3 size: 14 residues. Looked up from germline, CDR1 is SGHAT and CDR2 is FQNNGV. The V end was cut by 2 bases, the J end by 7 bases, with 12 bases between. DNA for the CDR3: TGTGCCAGCAGCTTAAGTGTAGATCGGAATGAGCAGTTCTTC. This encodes CASSLSVDRNEQFF.

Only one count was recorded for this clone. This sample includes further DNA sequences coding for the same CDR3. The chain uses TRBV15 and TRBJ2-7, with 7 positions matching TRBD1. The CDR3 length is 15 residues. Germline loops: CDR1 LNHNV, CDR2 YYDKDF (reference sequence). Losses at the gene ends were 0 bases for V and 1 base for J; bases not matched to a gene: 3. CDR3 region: CATSRDRGLSYEQYF. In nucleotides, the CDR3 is TGTGCCACCAGCAGAGACAGGGGGTTATCCTACGAGCAGTACTTC.

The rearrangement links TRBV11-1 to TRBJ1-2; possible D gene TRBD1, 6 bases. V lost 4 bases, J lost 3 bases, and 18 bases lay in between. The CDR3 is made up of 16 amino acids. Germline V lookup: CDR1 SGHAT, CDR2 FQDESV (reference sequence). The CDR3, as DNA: TGTGCCAGCAGCTACAATGCGGCAGGGGTCGACTATGGCTACACCTTC. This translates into CASSYNAAGVDYGYTF.

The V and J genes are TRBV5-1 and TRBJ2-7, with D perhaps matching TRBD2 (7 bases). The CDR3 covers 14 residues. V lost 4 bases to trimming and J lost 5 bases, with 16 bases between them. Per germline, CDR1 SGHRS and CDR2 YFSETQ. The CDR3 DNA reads TGCGCCAGCAGCACCGGAGGCGGGGGCAACGAGCAGTACTTC. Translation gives CASSTGGGGNEQYF.

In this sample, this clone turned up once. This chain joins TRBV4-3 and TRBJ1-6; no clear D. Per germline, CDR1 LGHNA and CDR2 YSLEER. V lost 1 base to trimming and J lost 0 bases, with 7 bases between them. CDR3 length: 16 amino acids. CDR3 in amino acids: CASSQARGSYNSPLHF. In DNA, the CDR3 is TGCGCCAGCAGCCAAGCCCGGGGCTCCTATAATTCACCCCTCCACTTT.

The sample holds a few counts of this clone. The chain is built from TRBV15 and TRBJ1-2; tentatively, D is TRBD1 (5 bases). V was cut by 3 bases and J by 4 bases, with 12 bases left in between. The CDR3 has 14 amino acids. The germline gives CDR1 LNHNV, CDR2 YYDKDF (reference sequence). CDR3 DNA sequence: TGTGCCACCAGCAGGAGACAGTTCGGCTATGGCTACACCTTC. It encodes CATSRRQFGYGYTF.

CDR3 loop: CASSQSGTGEGTDTQYF. CDR3 nucleotide sequence: TGTGCCAGCAGCCAAAGCGGGACAGGGGAGGGAACAGATACGCAGTATTTT. This rearrangement joins TRBV27 to TRBJ2-3; 10 bases map to TRBD1. V lost 6 bases and J lost 3; bases outside the gene matches: 12. Per germline, CDR1 MNHEY and CDR2 SMNVEV (reference sequence). The CDR3 is 17 amino acids.

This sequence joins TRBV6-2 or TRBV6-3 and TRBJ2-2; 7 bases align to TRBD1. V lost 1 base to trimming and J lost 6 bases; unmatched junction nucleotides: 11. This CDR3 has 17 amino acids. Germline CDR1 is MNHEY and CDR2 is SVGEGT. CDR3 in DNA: TGTGCCAGCAGTTACTTCCCGGTACTAGGGGGCCCCGGGGAGCTGTTTTTT. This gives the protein CASSYFPVLGGPGELFF.

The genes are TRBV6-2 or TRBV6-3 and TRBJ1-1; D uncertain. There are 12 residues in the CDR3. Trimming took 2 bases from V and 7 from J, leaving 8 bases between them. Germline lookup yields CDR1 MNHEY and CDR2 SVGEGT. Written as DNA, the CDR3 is TGTGCCAGCAGTTACCTAGGTTATGAAGCTTTCTTT. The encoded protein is CASSYLGYEAFF.